This T cell receptor (beta chain) was obtained from a study of cytomegalovirus exposure and HLA in healthy donors (dated by TCRdb to 2016 to 2017). Some background on the complete study: The 500 to 700 repertoires of the first cohort and the 110 or so validation repertoires were produced on the same platform, according to a later analysis. A separate validation cohort of over a hundred different subjects was used in addition to the roughly 670-subject first cohort. The study aimed to test whether signatures of past pathogen exposure could be identified by cataloging public T cell receptors. High-throughput TCR immunosequencing, statistical association of individual TCRs with disease status, and machine learning were combined to predict cytomegalovirus infection status. General conclusions and limits of the study: Most TCR sequences were observed very rarely across donors, whereas some public TCRs were present in many individuals. A later analysis found that TCRs clustered in the first cohort also tended to co-occur in the roughly 120 validation repertoires, with just under 95% of cluster scores above 0. In both the original and validation cohorts, the classifier was reported to diagnose cytomegalovirus status with high specificity and sensitivity. Three of the identified cytomegalovirus-associated TCR beta chains were confirmed in vitro to be specific for cytomegalovirus antigens. A later analysis had no HLA typing for the validation cohort, so co-occurrence there was scored across all 110 or so repertoires. The study gave a list of around 170 TCR beta chains associated with cytomegalovirus. The authors suggested that the approach could potentially be extended to other disease states and immunological phenotypes.

The donors belonged to the validation cohort of over a hundred subjects, which was separate from the roughly 680-subject first cohort. This clone has only one observation. Its recognized antigen is unknown. No clone much larger than this one lies a single base away; base qualities are absent. The receptor library was made with the immunoSEQ multiplex PCR assay. The authors' pipeline ran thus. A statistical classification framework was built for diagnosing cytomegalovirus status from the catalog of TCR beta chain sequences. TCRdb stores this immuneACCESS table with in-frame sequences only. Part of the clones is absent; in the studies checked, under half of the shortfall reflects unresolved V genes, and no reason is known for the rest. V and J calls and clone size are those listed in that table; D and trimming were worked out from the DNA. The sample includes under 250,000 clones, with 83% observed a single time. 4.5% to 6% of the sample lies in the top ten.

The clonotype was recovered from a woman younger than 35 in good health and CMV-seronegative. Sequenced sample: PBMCs.

CDR3 loop: CASSTGQGATNEKLFF. The bases read TGCGCCAGCAGCACCGGACAGGGGGCAACTAATGAAAAACTGTTTTTT. The rearranged chain carries TRBV5-1 and TRBJ1-4; 10 nucleotides in the junction match TRBD1. For this chain, trimming is 4 bases at the V end and 0 bases at the J end, and the number of junction bases without a gene match is 3. As encoded in the germline V gene, CDR1 is SGHRS while CDR2 is YFSETQ. Spanning cysteine to phenylalanine, the CDR3 consists of 16 amino acids. Only CDR3 DNA is held: 48 bases, read in frame from base 1.